The 5 T cell receptor beta chains given below trace back to one sample, sequenced in a study of T cell responses to AZD1222 COVID-19 vaccine. Data came from immunoSEQ multiplex PCR; TCRdb stores just in-frame clones and leaves some out. The profile shows about 84,000 clones, nearly 90% of them singletons. Sequencing used peripheral blood, obtained on day 0 of AZD1222 vaccination. The receptor set was obtained from an adult in good health.

The chain couples TRBV27 to TRBJ1-2; TRBD1 aligns across 12 bases. Germline V lookup: CDR1 MNHEY, CDR2 SMNVEV (reference sequence). The length of the CDR3 is 16 residues. The V segment lost 5 bases and the J segment 8 bases; nucleotides outside the gene matches: 12. The CDR3 DNA reads TGTGCCAGCAGTCCGCAACCGGGACAGGGGGCGCGAGGCTACACCTTC. Its protein product is CASSPQPGQGARGYTF.

The chain carries TRBV25-1 and TRBJ1-1, with D hard to call. The germline CDR1 and CDR2 sequences are MGHDK and SYGVNS. Trimming removed 4 bases at V and 2 bases at J, with 14 bases between. This CDR3 region has 15 residues. The DNA for the CDR3 is TGTGCCAGCAGTGTTCTCGAAACAGCTAACACTGAAGCTTTCTTT. Its translation is CASSVLETANTEAFF.

The CDR3 nucleotides read TGTGCCAGCTCACCACCGGGGACAGAGGCAAACACCGGGGAGCTGTTTTTT. Residues: CASSPPGTEANTGELFF. The chain has TRBV18 and TRBJ2-2; TRBD1 aligns across 7 bases. CDR3 size: 17 residues. The J segment lost 2 bases and the V segment lost 0 bases, leaving 6 bases of the junction unmatched. The V gene's germline CDR1 is KGHSH and CDR2 LQKENI.

This clone appeared a single time. The rearrangement links TRBV18 to TRBJ1-1; D is unclear. V lost 4 bases and J 1 base, leaving 10 bases between the germline ends. Germline V CDR1 and CDR2: KGHSH, LQKENI. The CDR3 extends over 14 amino acids. CDR3 protein: CASSLIGRNTEAFF. The CDR3 DNA sequence: TGTGCCAGCTCACTAATAGGGAGGAACACTGAAGCTTTCTTT.

The chain is built from TRBV15 and TRBJ1-1; 7 bases agree with TRBD1. Germline CDR1 reads LNHNV; CDR2 reads YYDKDF (reference sequence). This CDR3 has 14 amino acids. J was trimmed by 0 bases and V by 3 bases; bases with no gene match: 1. CDR3 sequence: CATSSGTVNTEAFF. CDR3 in DNA: TGTGCCACCAGCAGCGGGACAGTGAACACTGAAGCTTTCTTT.